This record looks at one T cell receptor beta chain sequence and its context. The antigen remains undetermined. PCR was performed using 60 Vbeta and 13 Jbeta primers. Authors' data handling: Unique TCR beta chains numbered around 80 million in a later analysis, with around 10 million shared. Sequencing was performed with immunoSEQ multiplex PCR; in TCRdb, only in-frame clones are kept and a portion is missing. The DNA gave D and trimming, while V, J and clone size come from that table. The profile shows about 99,000 clones, approximately 72% of them singletons. This record belongs to a study of cytomegalovirus exposure and HLA in healthy donors. This CDR3 comprises 15 residues. V lost 0 bases and J lost 8; bases outside the gene matches: 6. Germline V lookup: CDR1 SGDLS, CDR2 YYNGEE. The study's findings and limits: The analysis excluded some indistinguishable V segments, including TRBV6-2 and TRBV6-3. Some public TCRs appeared in many individuals, while most sequences were rare.

The clonotype comes from a woman aged 45-65 years in good health and CMV-seronegative. The chain employs TRBV9 and TRBJ2-1; 9 bases are shared with TRBD2. The specimen was PBMCs. This CDR3 is CASSVGSSGTYEQFF. In nucleotides, the CDR3 is TGTGCCAGCAGCGTAGGTTCTAGCGGGACTTATGAGCAGTTCTTC.